The clone carrying this TCR beta chain has ten or more counts. Its antigen is not known. The data were obtained in a study of T cells in Graves' hyperthyroidism and ophthalmopathy. Overall study results and limits: Model predictions of ophthalmopathy came a median approximately 6.2 months before onset. Researchers found most expanded thyroid clonotypes above 0.001 in blood as well.

The investigators amplified TCR beta CDR3 regions from RNA transcripts. Carried out on the TCR CDR3, a first-round RT-PCR used the HTBI primer set. Using its own MiXCR run on the multiplex PCR reads, TCRdb lists one record per CDR3 protein. The data contain some 350,000 distinct CDR3 sequences, about 20% of them singletons. V shed 8 bases and J shed 7 bases, with 7 bases lying between them. Germline V gene lookup returns CDR1 SGHDT and CDR2 YYEEEE. The CDR3 is made up of 10 amino acids. The study enrolled patients aged 18 to 65 with newly diagnosed hyperthyroidism of under 2 months' duration. The TCR sequence derives from a woman younger than 35 with Graves' hyperthyroidism. The material sequenced was blood. V and J are TRBV5-6 and TRBJ1-5; D remains ambiguous. The CDR3 loop reads CARSGQPQHF. CDR3 nucleotides: TGTGCCAGGTCGGGGCAGCCCCAGCATTTT.